This is a list of T cell receptor beta chains from one sample in a study of beta chain features in type 1 diabetes. Libraries were prepared by immunoSEQ multiplex PCR; TCRdb keeps only in-frame clonotypes and omits some of them. Of some 60,000 clones in the sample, roughly 60% were seen once. Sequenced input: Tregs from blood. These receptors were obtained from a woman under 30 in good health. CDR3s include the opening cysteine and the closing phenylalanine or tryptophan. D genes are given only for firm matches. Clone size is given for some rows only: seen once, a few or many times, or a class if the clone is expanded.

j_call v_call clone_size d_call cdr3_aa cdr3_nt
TRBJ1-4 TRBV19 few TRBD1 CASAPRQGFATNEKLFF TGTGCCAGTGCCCCGAGACAGGGGTTTGCAACTAATGAAAAACTGTTTTTT
TRBJ2-1 TRBV10-3 - - CAISGLADEQFF TGTGCCATCAGTGGGCTGGCTGATGAGCAGTTCTTC
TRBJ2-7 TRBV7-2 - - CASSAQGYEQYF TGTGCCAGCAGCGCCCAGGGTTACGAGCAGTACTTC
TRBJ1-2 TRBV29-1 - - CSVDTAAGEKGSYTF TGCAGCGTTGATACCGCGGCAGGGGAAAAGGGTAGCTACACCTTC
TRBJ2-5 TRBV7-9 - TRBD2 CASSLGREGGETQYF TGTGCCAGCAGCTTAGGCAGGGAGGGTGGAGAGACCCAGTACTTC
TRBJ1-2 TRBV30 - - CAWTGQSEGYTF TGTGCCTGGACCGGACAGTCGGAGGGCTACACCTTC
TRBJ2-3 TRBV5-4 - - CASTKEGADTQYF TGTGCCAGCACCAAAGAGGGCGCAGATACGCAGTATTTT
TRBJ2-5 TRBV5-4 - TRBD1 CASSLEPGQQETQYF TGTGCCAGCAGCTTGGAACCGGGACAGCAAGAGACCCAGTACTTC
TRBJ2-3 TRBV7-9 - TRBD1 CASSPGTGSTDTQYF TGTGCCAGCAGCCCCGGGACAGGGTCCACAGATACGCAGTATTTT
TRBJ1-2 TRBV2 few TRBD1 CASSRQGNGYTF TGTGCCAGCAGTAGACAGGGGAATGGCTACACCTTC
TRBJ2-2 TRBV5-6 - - CASSSNTGELFF TGTGCCAGCAGCTCAAACACCGGGGAGCTGTTTTTT
TRBJ1-3 TRBV27 - - CASSLFSPRDGNTIYF TGTGCCAGCAGTTTATTCAGCCCGAGGGATGGAAACACCATATATTTT
TRBJ1-6 TRBV5-1 - - CASSLENPGPNSPLHF TGCGCCAGCAGCTTGGAAAACCCAGGGCCTAATTCACCCCTCCACTTT
TRBJ2-1 TRBV14 few - CASSRRSTSSYNEQFF TGTGCCAGCAGCCGGCGATCTACTAGCTCCTACAATGAGCAGTTCTTC
TRBJ1-4 TRBV7-9 few TRBD1 CASSFGQGFNEKLFF TGTGCCAGCAGCTTCGGACAGGGTTTCAATGAAAAACTGTTTTTT
TRBJ2-3 TRBV5-1 few TRBD2 CASSRTSGGISDTQYF TGCGCCAGCAGTCGCACTAGCGGGGGGATTTCAGATACGCAGTATTTT
TRBJ1-4 TRBV7-8 - TRBD1 CASSLTVGQGVGEKLFF TGTGCCAGCAGCTTAACGGTGGGACAGGGGGTCGGTGAAAAACTGTTTTTT
TRBJ1-1 TRBV7-9 - - CASSSDRLAFF TGTGCCAGCAGCTCCGACAGGCTCGCTTTCTTT
TRBJ2-5 TRBV5-1 - TRBD2 CASSFNSGGETQYF TGCGCCAGCAGCTTTAACAGCGGGGGAGAGACCCAGTACTTC
TRBJ2-7 TRBV30 - TRBD1 CAWSRGPYEQYF TGTGCCTGGAGTAGGGGGCCCTACGAGCAGTACTTC
TRBJ2-7 TRBV5-1 - TRBD1 CASSTGTGSYEQYF TGCGCCAGCAGCACCGGGACAGGATCCTACGAGCAGTACTTC
TRBJ2-1 TRBV7-6 few TRBD2 CASTPPSGRYGEQFF TGTGCCAGCACCCCGCCCAGCGGGAGATATGGTGAGCAGTTCTTC
TRBJ2-7 TRBV5-1 - TRBD1 CASSFGQGTYEQYF TGCGCCAGCAGCTTTGGACAGGGCACCTACGAGCAGTACTTC
TRBJ1-1 TRBV4-1 - TRBD1 CASSLSGQAHTEAFF TGTGCCAGCAGCCTCTCGGGACAGGCCCACACTGAAGCTTTCTTT
TRBJ1-1 TRBV19 - - CASSSAGRTGTEAFF TGTGCCAGTAGCTCGGCCGGGCGAACGGGGACTGAAGCTTTCTTT
TRBJ2-2 TRBV5-1 - TRBD2 CASSVSGRDTGELFF TGCGCCAGCAGCGTTAGCGGGAGGGACACCGGGGAGCTGTTTTTT
TRBJ2-2 TRBV10-1 - TRBD2 CASSESGRAGELFF TGCGCCAGCAGTGAGAGCGGGAGGGCCGGGGAGCTGTTTTTT
TRBJ2-7 TRBV4-1 - TRBD2 CASSRQLASSSYEQYF TGCGCCAGCAGCCGACAACTAGCGTCTAGTTCCTACGAGCAGTACTTC
TRBJ1-4 TRBV6-1 - - CASTPGGMGDEKLFF TGTGCCAGCACCCCGGGGGGTATGGGGGATGAAAAACTGTTTTTT
TRBJ2-1 TRBV9 - TRBD2 CASSKQPGTSWVNEQFF TGTGCCAGCAGCAAACAACCCGGGACTAGCTGGGTTAATGAGCAGTTCTTC
TRBJ2-3 TRBV9 - TRBD2 CASSVGGTSGRRTDTQYF TGTGCCAGCAGCGTAGGGGGGACTAGCGGGCGCCGCACAGATACGCAGTATTTT
TRBJ2-1 TRBV4-1 - - CASSQGPRGPYNEQFF TGCGCCAGCAGCCAAGGACCTAGGGGCCCCTACAATGAGCAGTTCTTC
TRBJ1-2 TRBV7-2 once - CASSPNGNYGYTF TGTGCCAGCAGCCCAAACGGGAACTATGGCTACACCTTC
TRBJ2-5 TRBV11-2 few - CASSFGNLQETQYF TGTGCCAGCAGCTTCGGGAACCTCCAAGAGACCCAGTACTTC
TRBJ2-3 TRBV5-4 - TRBD2 CASGSGGDPRYF TGTGCCAGCGGTAGCGGGGGGGATCCGAGGTATTTT
TRBJ2-5 TRBV18 - TRBD2 CASSHPTSERETQYF TGTGCCAGCTCACATCCGACTAGCGAACGAGAGACCCAGTACTTC
TRBJ2-1 TRBV19 few TRBD2 CASIGTSGGAGEQFF TGTGCCAGTATAGGGACTAGCGGGGGGGCGGGTGAGCAGTTCTTC
TRBJ1-6 TRBV27 - - CASSLSKQNNSPLHF TGTGCCAGCAGTTTATCGAAACAAAATAATTCACCCCTCCACTTT
TRBJ1-1 TRBV25-1 - TRBD1 CASSDRTGMNTEAFF TGTGCCAGCAGTGACCGGACAGGGATGAACACTGAAGCTTTCTTT
TRBJ2-7 TRBV10-1 few - CASSETAARDEQYF TGCGCCAGCAGTGAGACCGCGGCTAGAGACGAGCAGTACTTC
TRBJ1-6 TRBV2 once TRBD1 CASSERDSNSPLHF TGTGCCAGCAGTGAGCGGGACAGTAATTCACCCCTCCACTTT
TRBJ1-1 TRBV30 few - CAWSRGGGEAFF TGTGCCTGGAGTAGGGGGGGCGGGGAAGCTTTCTTT
TRBJ2-7 TRBV5-1 - - CASSLGTVPSYEQYF TGCGCCAGCAGCTTGGGGACAGTCCCATCCTACGAGCAGTACTTC
TRBJ1-2 TRBV29-1 - TRBD1 CSTDRDRHGYTF TGCAGCACGGACAGGGATCGGCATGGCTACACCTTC
TRBJ1-2 TRBV4-1 - TRBD1 CASSHPTGPYGYTF TGCGCCAGCAGCCACCCGACAGGGCCCTATGGCTACACCTTC
TRBJ2-3 TRBV7-2 few - CASSLLSVAALGAATQYF TGTGCCAGCAGCCTCCTCTCGGTAGCGGCCCTGGGTGCGGCTACGCAGTATTTT
TRBJ1-5 TRBV5-1 - TRBD1 CASSWTGGDQPQHF TGCGCCAGCAGCTGGACAGGAGGTGATCAGCCCCAGCATTTT
TRBJ2-2 TRBV7-9 - TRBD2 CASRGSGRYTGELFF TGTGCCAGCAGGGGCAGCGGGAGGTACACCGGGGAGCTGTTTTTT
TRBJ2-5 TRBV7-2 - TRBD1 CASSLRGRGYETQYF TGTGCCAGCAGCTTACGGGGCAGGGGGTATGAGACCCAGTACTTC
TRBJ1-6 TRBV7-2 once TRBD1 CATRQGESSYNSPLHF TGTGCCACTCGACAGGGGGAGAGCTCCTATAATTCACCCCTCCACTTT
TRBJ2-1 TRBV4-1 few TRBD1 CASSQGGRGHPYNEQFF TGCGCCAGCAGCCAAGGGGGAAGGGGGCACCCCTACAATGAGCAGTTCTTC
TRBJ2-1 TRBV4-1 few TRBD2 CASSQDLASGSREQFF TGCGCCAGCAGCCAAGATTTGGCTAGCGGGAGCCGTGAGCAGTTCTTC
TRBJ1-1 TRBV20-1 - - CSATESTEAFF TGCAGTGCCACTGAAAGCACTGAAGCTTTCTTT